Sequencing of this T cell receptor beta chain was carried out in a study of blood T cell repertoires in COVID-19. Across the study: Sources were T cells, B-cell-depleted T cells, or PBMCs; the material itself was cDNA or gDNA.

In the authors' workflow: Reference gene primer amplification gave estimated nucleated cell counts. Repertoires were generated with immunoSEQ multiplex PCR, while TCRdb's copy carries only in-frame clones and drops some. V and J calls and clone size are those listed in that table; D and trimming were worked out from the DNA. The repertoire holds around 59,000 clones, with 80% as singletons. The CDR3 is 15 residues long. Germline V gives CDR1 SGHRS, CDR2 YFSETQ. Trimming pared 3 bases from V and 2 bases from J, leaving 14 bases between. The clonotype was recovered from a man between 60 and 75 years old with acute or convalescent COVID-19. The rearrangement joins TRBV5-1 to TRBJ2-5, with D possibly matching TRBD2 (6 bases). Specimen: peripheral blood. Here the CDR3 reads CASSWGLIGQETQYF. DNA for the CDR3: TGCGCCAGCAGCTGGGGACTCATCGGGCAAGAGACCCAGTACTTC.